This T cell receptor (beta chain) stems from a study of early stage breast cancer tumors. Assay: immunoSEQ multiplex PCR; the TCRdb copy retains only in-frame clones and omits some. The sample lists 25,000 to 35,000 clones, around four fifths occurring once. Regarding the study as a whole: Tumor and normal breast were distinguished via blood comparison in about 90% of the 16 patients. Compared with adjacent normal breast tissue, tumors showed roughly 2.5-fold greater T cell density and higher clonality.

In regard to this clone: Antigen unknown.

Sequences were obtained from blood. This receptor was identified in a person between 50 and 60 years old with breast cancer.

The CDR3 reads CASSLDRAETQYF. The CDR3 nucleotides read TGTGCCAGCAGCTTAGATCGCGCAGAGACCCAGTACTTC. This sequence joins TRBV7-9 and TRBJ2-5, with D unclear. The CDR3 covers 13 residues. Germline loops: CDR1 SEHNR, CDR2 FQNEAQ (reference sequence). V lost 1 base, J lost 4 bases, and 7 bases lay in between. The complete variable domain, with remaining parts taken from reference TRBV7-9 and TRBJ2-5, reads DTGVSQNPRHKITKRGQNVTFRCDPISEHNRLYWYRQTLGQGPEFLTYFQNEAQLEKSRLLSDRFSAERPKGSFSTLEIQRTEQGDSAMYLCASSLDRAETQYFGPGTRLLVL.